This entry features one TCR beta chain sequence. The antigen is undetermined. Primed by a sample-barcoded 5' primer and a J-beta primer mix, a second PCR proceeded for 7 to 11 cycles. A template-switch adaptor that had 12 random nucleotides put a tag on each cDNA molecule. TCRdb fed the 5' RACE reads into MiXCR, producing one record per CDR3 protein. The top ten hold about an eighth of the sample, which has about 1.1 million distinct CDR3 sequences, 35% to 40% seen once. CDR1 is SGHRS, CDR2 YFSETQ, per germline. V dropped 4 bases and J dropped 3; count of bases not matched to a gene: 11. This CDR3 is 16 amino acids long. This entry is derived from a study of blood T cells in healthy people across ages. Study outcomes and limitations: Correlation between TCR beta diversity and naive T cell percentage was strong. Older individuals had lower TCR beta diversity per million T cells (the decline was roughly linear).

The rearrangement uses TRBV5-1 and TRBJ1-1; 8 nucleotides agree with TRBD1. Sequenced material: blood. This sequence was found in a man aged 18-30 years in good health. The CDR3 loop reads CASSPDTGGADTEAFF. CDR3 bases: TGCGCCAGCAGCCCAGACACAGGGGGAGCGGACACTGAAGCTTTCTTT.